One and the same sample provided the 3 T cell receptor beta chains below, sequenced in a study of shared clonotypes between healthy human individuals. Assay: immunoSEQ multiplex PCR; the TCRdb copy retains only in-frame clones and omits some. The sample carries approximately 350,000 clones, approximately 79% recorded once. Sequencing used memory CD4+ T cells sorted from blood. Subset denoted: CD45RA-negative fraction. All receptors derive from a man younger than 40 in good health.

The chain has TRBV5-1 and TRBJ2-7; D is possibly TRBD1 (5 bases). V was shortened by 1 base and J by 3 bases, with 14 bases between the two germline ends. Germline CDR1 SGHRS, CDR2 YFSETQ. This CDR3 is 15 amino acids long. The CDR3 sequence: CASSLLGQAFYEQYF. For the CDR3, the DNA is TGCGCCAGCAGCTTGTTGGGGCAGGCGTTCTACGAGCAGTACTTC.

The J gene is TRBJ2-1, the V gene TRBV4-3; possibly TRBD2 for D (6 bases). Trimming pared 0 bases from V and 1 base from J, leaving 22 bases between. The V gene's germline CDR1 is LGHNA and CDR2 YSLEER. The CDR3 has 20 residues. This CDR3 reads CASSQESPKTRRESYNEQFF. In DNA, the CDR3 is TGCGCCAGCAGCCAAGAGAGTCCCAAAACTAGGCGGGAATCCTACAATGAGCAGTTCTTC.

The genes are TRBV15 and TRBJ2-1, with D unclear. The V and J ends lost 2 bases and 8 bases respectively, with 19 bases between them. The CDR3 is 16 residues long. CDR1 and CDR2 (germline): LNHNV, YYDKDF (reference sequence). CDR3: CATSRFGVGPVDEQFF. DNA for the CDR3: TGTGCCACCAGCAGATTTGGGGTAGGGCCCGTAGATGAGCAGTTCTTC.